The 24 T cell receptor beta chains given below trace back to one sample, sequenced in a study of CD8 T cells in Susac syndrome. An amount of RNA that ranged from roughly 0.45 to 1 ug was reverse transcribed with random hexamers. TCRdb called the immunoSEQ multiplex PCR reads again in MiXCR, with one record for every CDR3 protein. Of 150,000 to 200,000 distinct CDR3 sequences in the sample, 90% to 95% were seen once. Sequencing was done on a sample of CD4+ T cells from PBMCs. All receptors derive from a human donor with multiple sclerosis.

This clonotype showed up just once. The chain carries TRBV20-1 and TRBJ2-7; either TRBD1 or TRBD2 may fit D (5 bases each). Trimming pared 4 bases from V and 6 bases from J, leaving 13 bases between. This CDR3 comprises 12 residues. Germline CDR1 and CDR2: DFQATT and SNEGSKA (reference sequence). For the CDR3, the DNA is TGCAGTGCTAAACGGGGCCTATCCGAGCAGTACTTC. It yields the protein CSAKRGLSEQYF.

The chain joins TRBV12-3 or TRBV12-4 to TRBJ1-2; no definite D call. The V and J ends lost 3 bases and 12 bases respectively, with 11 bases between them. This CDR3 has 11 residues. Here the CDR3 DNA reads TGTGCCAGCAGTTTTGCTGGGGAAAACACCTTC. Its protein product is CASSFAGENTF.

The V and J genes are TRBV9 and TRBJ2-7; 9 positions agree with TRBD1. Germline CDR1 is SGDLS and CDR2 is YYNGEE. Losses at the gene ends were 2 bases for V and 0 bases for J; bases not matched to a gene: 9. This CDR3 has 17 residues. Here the CDR3 DNA reads TGTGCCAGCAGCGTGGGCGACTCGGACAGGGGCTCCTACGAGCAGTACTTC. Translating gives CASSVGDSDRGSYEQYF. Filled out from reference TRBV9 and TRBJ2-7, the complete variable domain reads DSGVTQTPKHLITATGQRVTLRCSPRSGDLSVYWYQQSLDQGLQFLIQYYNGEERAKGNILERFSAQQFPDLHSELNLSSLELGDSALYFCASSVGDSDRGSYEQYFGPGTRLTVT.

CDR3 protein: CASSLGGQKEQFF. The CDR3 bases are TGCGCCAGCAGCTTGGGGGGGCAAAAGGAGCAGTTCTTC. V usage is TRBV5-1 and J usage is TRBJ2-1, with D tentatively TRBD1 (6 bases). There are 13 residues in the CDR3. V was pared by 0 bases and J by 10 bases, with 11 bases between. Germline-derived CDR1 and CDR2 are SGHRS and YFSETQ.

The gene calls are TRBV7-9 and TRBJ2-3; D tentatively fits TRBD1 or TRBD2 (5 bases each). V shed 4 bases and J shed 2 bases, with 16 bases lying between them. The CDR3 loop spans 16 amino acids. The germline gives CDR1 SEHNR, CDR2 FQNEAQ (reference sequence). The CDR3 loop reads CASSSNPGTYTDTQYF. The CDR3 DNA reads as TGTGCCAGCAGCTCGAACCCCGGGACGTACACAGATACGCAGTATTTT.

This clonotype was recorded only once. The rearrangement joins TRBV19 to TRBJ1-3; D gene uncertain. Trimming took off 5 bases at V and 0 bases at J, with 8 bases between the two ends. In germline, CDR1 is LNHDA, CDR2 SQIVND (reference sequence). The CDR3 runs 14 residues. CDR3 DNA sequence: TGTGCCAGTAGTGATCCTTCCTCTGGAAACACCATATATTTT. Translation: CASSDPSSGNTIYF.

The chain recombines TRBV12-3 or TRBV12-4 with TRBJ2-7; D is unresolved. The CDR3 consists of 13 residues. V lost 3 bases, J lost 6 bases, and 12 bases lay in between. DNA for the CDR3: TGTGCCAGCAGTTTTACACAGAAGGGCGAGCAGTACTTC. Translating it yields CASSFTQKGEQYF.

V gene TRBV3-1 combines with J gene TRBJ2-5; the match to TRBD1 covers 7 bases. The V segment lost 4 bases and the J segment 4 bases; nucleotides outside the gene matches: 6. The CDR3 spans 14 residues. CDR1 is LGHDT, CDR2 YNNKEL, per germline (reference sequence). The DNA of the CDR3 is TGTGCCAGCAGCCCAAGAAACAGGGGAGAGACCCAGTACTTC. It codes for CASSPRNRGETQYF.

The gene calls are TRBV20-1 and TRBJ2-1; no definite D call. Per the germline V gene, CDR1 is DFQATT and CDR2 is SNEGSKA (reference sequence). Between the trimmed V and J ends, which lost 0 bases and 6 bases, there was a span of 9 bases. CDR3 length: 13 amino acids. CDR3 DNA sequence: TGCAGTGCTAGAGACACAGTCCCCAATGAGCAGTTCTTC. Translating it yields CSARDTVPNEQFF.

The V call is TRBV5-1, the J call TRBJ2-3; perhaps TRBD2 as D (7 bases). CDR3 length equals 14 residues. Germline assignment: CDR1 SGHRS and CDR2 YFSETQ. Trimming shortened V by 9 bases and J by 3 bases, and 17 bases separated the two germline ends. The CDR3 protein is CATSLGGGTDTQYF. CDR3 DNA sequence: TGCGCCACCTCCCTAGGGGGGGGGACAGATACGCAGTATTTT.

V gene TRBV4-2 combines with J gene TRBJ2-5; D assignment may be TRBD1 or TRBD2 (6 bases each). Germline V gene data show CDR1 as LGHNA and CDR2 as YNFKEQ. Trimming left V 3 bases short and J 2 bases short, with 16 bases between. The CDR3 is made up of 16 amino acids. The CDR3 DNA sequence: TGTGCCAGCAGCCAGACGGGGGACACCAATCAAGAGACCCAGTACTTC. It encodes CASSQTGDTNQETQYF.

The CDR3 region has the DNA TGTGCCAGCAGCGAACAGTTCACAGATACGCAGTATTTT. Amino acid sequence: CASSEQFTDTQYF. The chain carries TRBV9 and TRBJ2-3, with D hard to call. Per the germline V gene, CDR1 is SGDLS and CDR2 is YYNGEE. The V and J ends lost 3 bases and 2 bases respectively, with 7 bases between them. The CDR3 contains 13 residues.

V usage is TRBV2 and J usage is TRBJ2-7; D is unclear. V shed 8 bases and J shed 0 bases, with 11 bases lying between them. This CDR3 is 13 amino acids long. Germline values: CDR1 SNHLY, CDR2 FYNNEI. CDR3 sequence reads: CASSERSSYEQYF. CDR3 sequence (DNA): TGTGCCAGCTCGGAACGGAGCTCCTACGAGCAGTACTTC.

The chain has TRBV9 and TRBJ1-2; 9 bases fit TRBD1. With 0 bases clipped from V and 6 bases from J, the junction kept 6 bases outside the gene matches. Germline loops: CDR1 SGDLS, CDR2 YYNGEE. This CDR3 comprises 15 residues. The CDR3 reads CASSVGGRTGDGYTF. The CDR3 DNA sequence: TGTGCCAGCAGCGTAGGGGGAAGGACAGGGGATGGCTACACCTTC.

This rearrangement joins TRBV29-1 to TRBJ2-7, with D unclear. Germline assignment: CDR1 SQVTM and CDR2 ANQGSEA. The CDR3 spans 15 residues. Trimming pared 0 bases from V and 0 bases from J, leaving 12 bases between. CDR3 in amino acids: CSVEDRSLSSYEQYF. CDR3 nucleotides: TGCAGCGTTGAAGATCGAAGCTTAAGCTCCTACGAGCAGTACTTC.

V and J are TRBV7-9 and TRBJ2-7; 10 bases agree with TRBD2. Germline CDR1 is SEHNR and CDR2 is FQNEAQ (reference sequence). V dropped 3 bases and J dropped 3; count of bases not matched to a gene: 5. The CDR3 spans 15 residues. CDR3 sequence reads: CASSFLAGANYEQYF. CDR3 sequence (DNA): TGTGCCAGCAGCTTCCTAGCGGGGGCCAACTACGAGCAGTACTTC.

The chain uses TRBV20-1 and TRBJ2-1; 9 positions match TRBD2. The CDR3 consists of 14 residues. After removal of 0 bases from V and 8 bases from J, the junction contained 5 bases not matched to a gene. Germline lookup yields CDR1 DFQATT and CDR2 SNEGSKA (reference sequence). The DNA for the CDR3 is TGCAGTGCTAGAGATGTAGCGGGAGCGGATGAGCAGTTCTTC. Its translation: CSARDVAGADEQFF.

The chain combines TRBV20-1 with TRBJ1-5; 7 nucleotides align to TRBD1. Germline assignment: CDR1 DFQATT and CDR2 SNEGSKA (reference sequence). The CDR3 covers 12 residues. J gave up 11 bases and V 5 bases, and 9 bases lay outside the gene matches. CDR3 sequence: CSAPGQLAAQHF. The CDR3 region has the DNA TGCAGTGCTCCGGGACAGCTTGCGGCCCAGCATTTT.

The CDR3 loop is CASSLEAWGTPSYEQYF. The CDR3 region has the DNA TGTGCCAGCAGCTTAGAGGCTTGGGGCACCCCCTCCTACGAGCAGTACTTC. The chain is built from TRBV7-9 and TRBJ2-7, with TRBD1 as a possible D gene (5 bases). The V gene's germline CDR1 is SEHNR and CDR2 FQNEAQ (reference sequence). V lost 1 base to trimming and J lost 0 bases, with 16 bases between them. The CDR3 loop spans 17 amino acids.

This clonotype was seen a few times. V is TRBV30 and J is TRBJ2-7, with 12 bases matching TRBD1. This CDR3 spans 11 amino acids. Germline V gene data show CDR1 as GTSNPN and CDR2 as SVGIG (reference sequence). V gave up 8 bases and J gave up 5 bases; unmatched junction bases: 1. CDR3 DNA: TGTGCCGGGACAGGGGGCCACGAGCAGTACTTC. It codes for CAGTGGHEQYF. The variable domain in full, with the rest retrieved from reference TRBV30 and TRBJ2-7, is SQTIHQWPATLVQPVGSPLSLECTVEGTSNPNLYWYRQAAGRGLQLLFYSVGIGQISSEVPQNLSASRPQDRQFILSSKKLLLSDSGFYLCAGTGGHEQYFGPGTRLTVT.

The chain is built from TRBV12-3 or TRBV12-4 and TRBJ1-2; D is uncertain. The CDR3 spans 13 residues. V was shortened by 4 bases and J by 2 bases, with 8 bases between the two germline ends. The CDR3 DNA sequence: TGTGCCAGCAGTTCTACACCGAACTATGGCTACACCTTC. Residues: CASSSTPNYGYTF.

The chain uses TRBV2 and TRBJ1-6; 12 nucleotides line up with TRBD1. V gave up 11 bases and J gave up 7 bases; unmatched junction bases: 3. The germline CDR1 and CDR2 sequences are SNHLY and FYNNEI. CDR3 length equals 13 residues. In DNA, the CDR3 is TGTGCCGAGGGGACAGGGGGCAATTCACCCCTCCACTTT. It encodes CAEGTGGNSPLHF.

V is TRBV24-1 and J is TRBJ2-3, with a weak D call TRBD2 (6 bases). CDR3 length equals 13 residues. The V gene's germline CDR1 is KGHDR and CDR2 SFDVKD. The V gene lost 9 bases and the J gene lost 0 bases, with 9 bases spanning the gap. The CDR3 loop is CATRESSTDTQYF. Here the CDR3 DNA reads TGTGCCACCCGGGAGAGCAGCACAGATACGCAGTATTTT.

The J gene is TRBJ2-7, the V gene TRBV4-1; 7 bases fit TRBD1. Germline values: CDR1 MGHRA, CDR2 YSYEKL. Losses at the gene ends were 6 bases for V and 6 bases for J; bases not matched to a gene: 8. The CDR3 has 13 residues. DNA for the CDR3: TGCGCCAGCAGTCGACTGACAGGGTTCGAGCAGTACTTC. This translates into CASSRLTGFEQYF.